This entry concerns a single T cell receptor (beta chain). Its antigen remains unknown. Sequenced by immunoSEQ multiplex PCR; TCRdb stores in-frame clones only, minus some. Found here are fewer than 65,000 clones, less than 85% of them singletons; the top ten hold approximately 11%. The record originates from a study of OX40 agonist ivuxolimab in advanced cancers. Germline CDR1 MNHNS, CDR2 SASEGT. V shed 5 bases and J shed 1 base, with 11 bases lying between them. The CDR3 loop spans 14 amino acids. Notes on the study in general: At doses 0.1 to 3.0 mg/kg, CD4+ and CD8+ clones expanded.

The chain couples TRBV6-1 to TRBJ1-1; perhaps TRBD1 as D (5 bases). This material consisted of CD4+ or CD8+ T cells sorted from blood, taken in a trial of the OX40 agonist ivuxolimab. This receptor was identified in an adult with an advanced solid tumor such as melanoma, head and neck, liver or kidney cancer. Written as DNA, the CDR3 is TGTGCCAGCAGTAAGACAGCTACGAACACTGAAGCTTTCTTT. It yields the protein CASSKTATNTEAFF.